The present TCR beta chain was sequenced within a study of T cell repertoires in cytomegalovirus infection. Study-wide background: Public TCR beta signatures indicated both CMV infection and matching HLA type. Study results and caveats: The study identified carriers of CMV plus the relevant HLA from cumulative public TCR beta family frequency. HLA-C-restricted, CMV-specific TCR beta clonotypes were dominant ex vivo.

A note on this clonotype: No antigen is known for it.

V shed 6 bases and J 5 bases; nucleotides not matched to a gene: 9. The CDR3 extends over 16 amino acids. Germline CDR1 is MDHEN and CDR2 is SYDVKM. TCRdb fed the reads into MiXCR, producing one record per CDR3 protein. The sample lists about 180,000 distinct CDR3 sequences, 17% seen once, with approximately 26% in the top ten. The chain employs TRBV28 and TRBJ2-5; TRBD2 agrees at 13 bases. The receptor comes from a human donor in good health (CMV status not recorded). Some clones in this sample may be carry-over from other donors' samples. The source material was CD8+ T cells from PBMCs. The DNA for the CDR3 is TGTGCCAGCAGCCCTGGACTAGCGGGGGCGGGGGAGACCCAGTACTTC. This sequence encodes CASSPGLAGAGETQYF.